This passage covers 16 T cell receptor beta chains from one sample sequenced in a study of identical twins. TCRdb re-analysed the 5' RACE reads in MiXCR, keeping a single row per CDR3 protein. This sample yields some 710,000 distinct CDR3 sequences, of which roughly 6% are seen a single time; 1.5% to 2% belongs to the top ten. Sequences were obtained from naive T cells sorted from blood. The receptors derive from a man between 18 and 29 years old in good health.

This clonotype was recorded at least ten times. The chain combines TRBV29-1 with TRBJ2-3; D unresolved. The germline CDR1 and CDR2 sequences are SQVTM and ANQGSEA. The germline V and J ends were trimmed by 0 bases and 0 bases, with 7 bases remaining between them. This CDR3 region has 14 residues. CDR3 DNA: TGCAGCGTTGAAGAGGGGTTTAGCACAGATACGCAGTATTTT. Translating it yields CSVEEGFSTDTQYF.

The genes are TRBV11-2 and TRBJ2-1, with 9 bases aligning to TRBD2. The ends lost 1 base at V and 7 bases at J; junction bases unmatched: 17. Germline CDR1 and CDR2: SGHAT and FQNNGV. This CDR3 spans 19 amino acids. The chain's CDR3 is CASSLGLGMGGRAENEQFF. The DNA of the CDR3 is TGTGCCAGCAGCTTAGGATTAGGAATGGGCGGGAGGGCCGAAAATGAGCAGTTCTTC.

This clonotype was observed a few times. The chain links TRBV7-9 to TRBJ2-3, with 8 positions matching TRBD2. The CDR3 consists of 15 residues. V dropped 8 bases and J dropped 5; count of bases not matched to a gene: 12. Germline CDR1 is SEHNR and CDR2 is FQNEAQ (reference sequence). DNA for the CDR3: TGTGCCAGCCGTGTGGCTAGCGGGTTTTTAGATACGCAGTATTTT. Translated: CASRVASGFLDTQYF.

This clonotype has a count of ten or more. V usage is TRBV27 and J usage is TRBJ2-7; 10 bases line up with TRBD2. The CDR3 has 15 residues. V dropped 5 bases and J dropped 0; count of bases not matched to a gene: 4. Germline V gene lookup returns CDR1 MNHEY and CDR2 SMNVEV (reference sequence). CDR3 coding DNA: TGTGCCAGCAGTCTAGCGGGAGCCAGCTCCTACGAGCAGTACTTC. It translates to CASSLAGASSYEQYF.

In this sample, this clonotype turned up many times. Relative to the germline gene, one junction end is altered; a read error may explain this. CDR3: CASSEASGLADF. DNA for the CDR3: TGTGCCAGCAGTGAAGCTTCGGGACTAGCGGATTTC. The rearrangement uses TRBV2 and TRBJ2-5, with 11 bases fitting TRBD2. The CDR3 runs to 12 residues. Germline CDR1 and CDR2: SNHLY and FYNNEI.

The chain recombines TRBV11-2 with TRBJ2-2; 9 nucleotides agree with TRBD2. CDR1 and CDR2 (germline): SGHAT, FQNNGV. Trimming took 8 bases from V and 4 from J; bases not matched to a gene: 5. The CDR3 totals 14 residues. CDR3 bases: TGTGCCAGCGGCGGGAGGGCCAGCACCGGGGAGCTGTTTTTT. It encodes CASGGRASTGELFF.

Only a few counts were recorded for this clonotype. The rearrangement uses TRBV3-1 and TRBJ2-3; the match to TRBD2 covers 14 bases. This CDR3 is built from 15 residues. CDR1 LGHDT and CDR2 YNNKEL come from the germline V gene (reference sequence). The ends lost 7 bases at V and 3 bases at J; junction bases unmatched: 3. The CDR3 loop reads CASTRTSGRTDTQYF. For the CDR3, the DNA is TGTGCCAGCACCCGGACTAGCGGGAGGACAGATACGCAGTATTTT.

The table lists this clonotype with many counts. The chain uses TRBV12-3 or TRBV12-4 and TRBJ2-3; D remains unclear. The CDR3 is made up of 17 amino acids. V was shortened by 4 bases and J by 1 base, with 18 bases between the two germline ends. The CDR3 protein is CASSSSSRVEGTDTQYF. CDR3 DNA: TGTGCCAGCAGTTCCTCCTCTAGAGTGGAAGGCACAGATACGCAGTATTTT.

Ten or more counts support this clonotype. The chain carries TRBV7-2 and TRBJ2-7, with TRBD2 identical over 10 bases. The V and J ends lost 1 base and 7 bases, in that order; junction bases with no gene match: 7. Germline V gene sequence: CDR1 SGHTA, CDR2 FQGNSA. The CDR3 runs to 15 residues. CDR3 in amino acids: CASSLGLAGAEEQYF. CDR3 DNA sequence: TGTGCCAGCAGCTTAGGTCTAGCGGGAGCGGAGGAGCAGTACTTC.

This clonotype occurred a few times. V is TRBV24-1 and J is TRBJ2-1; D unclear. Germline V CDR1 and CDR2: KGHDR, SFDVKD. The CDR3 contains 15 residues. V lost 0 bases and J 5 bases, leaving 10 bases between the germline ends. The DNA of the CDR3 is TGTGCCACCAGTGATTTGCAAGGGATCCACAATGAGCAGTTCTTC. This encodes CATSDLQGIHNEQFF.

This clonotype turned up a few times. The chain carries TRBV7-6 and TRBJ2-3; possible D gene TRBD1, 6 bases. The CDR3 loop spans 17 amino acids. From germline, CDR1 is SGHVS and CDR2 FNYEAQ. Trimming pared 2 bases from V and 2 bases from J, leaving 17 bases between. The CDR3 bases are TGTGCCAGCAGCTTAACGGGACACGGTCCGGACACAGATACGCAGTATTTT. It is translated as CASSLTGHGPDTDTQYF.

This clonotype was detected many times. V and J are TRBV5-1 and TRBJ2-3; D not certain. Trimming removed 5 bases at V and 2 bases at J, with 12 bases between. Germline V gene sequence: CDR1 SGHRS, CDR2 YFSETQ. The CDR3 is 14 amino acids. CDR3: CASSQASLTDTQYF. For the CDR3, the DNA is TGCGCCAGCAGTCAGGCTTCACTCACAGATACGCAGTATTTT.

The chain carries TRBV28 and TRBJ2-5; 8 bases fit TRBD1. Per the germline V gene, CDR1 is MDHEN and CDR2 is SYDVKM. Trimming took 4 bases from V and 1 from J; bases not matched to a gene: 5. The CDR3 extends over 15 amino acids. The CDR3 spells CASSSRDRSQETQYF. DNA for the CDR3: TGTGCCAGCAGTTCCCGGGACAGGAGCCAAGAGACCCAGTACTTC. The entire variable domain, with the rest obtained from reference TRBV28 and TRBJ2-5, is as follows: DVKVTQSSRYLVKRTGEKVFLECVQDMDHENMFWYRQDPGLGLRLIYFSYDVKMKEKGDIPEGYSVSREKKERFSLILESASTNQTSMYLCASSSRDRSQETQYFGPGTRLLVL.

This clonotype appeared a few times. V and J are TRBV27 and TRBJ1-4; 8 bases are shared with TRBD1. The CDR3 length is 17 residues. Germline V gene lookup returns CDR1 MNHEY and CDR2 SMNVEV (reference sequence). V lost 3 bases to trimming and J lost 7 bases; unmatched junction nucleotides: 13. The CDR3 sequence: CASSFTQGAMSIEKLFF. CDR3 coding DNA: TGTGCCAGCAGTTTTACGCAGGGGGCGATGAGCATTGAAAAACTGTTTTTT.

This chain joins TRBV28 and TRBJ2-1, with TRBD2 identical over 11 bases. The ends lost 5 bases at V and 6 bases at J; junction bases unmatched: 6. The CDR3 sequence is 15 residues long. The germline V gene has CDR1 MDHEN and CDR2 SYDVKM. The CDR3 is CASSVAGGDSNEQFF. CDR3 coding DNA: TGTGCCAGCAGTGTAGCGGGAGGGGACTCCAATGAGCAGTTCTTC. Full variable domain (missing parts from reference TRBV28 and TRBJ2-1): DVKVTQSSRYLVKRTGEKVFLECVQDMDHENMFWYRQDPGLGLRLIYFSYDVKMKEKGDIPEGYSVSREKKERFSLILESASTNQTSMYLCASSVAGGDSNEQFFGPGTRLTVL.

This clonotype occurred many times. The chain carries TRBV27 and TRBJ2-7; D is unclear. Germline CDR1 reads MNHEY; CDR2 reads SMNVEV (reference sequence). The CDR3 contains 15 residues. Trimming stripped 3 bases from V and 6 bases from J, with 18 bases between. The CDR3 region has the DNA TGTGCCAGCAGTTTCCACGCCGTACAGATTTGCGAGCAGTACGTC. Encoded protein: CASSFHAVQICEQYV.